This T cell receptor (beta chain) was documented in a study of T cell changes during pregnancy in multiple sclerosis. TCRdb's copy holds only in-frame clones and misses some; the assay was immunoSEQ multiplex PCR. The sample carries around 60,000 clones, about 88% recorded once. Trimming at V came to 5 bases and at J to 6 bases, leaving 6 bases not matched to a gene. The V gene's germline CDR1 is MNHEY and CDR2 SMNVEV (reference sequence). CDR3 length: 14 residues. This TCR was recovered from a female donor with multiple sclerosis, enrolled in a pregnancy study. The rearrangement uses TRBV27 and TRBJ1-1; 10 bases align to TRBD1. Material: peripheral blood, obtained in the first trimester of pregnancy. CDR3 residues: CASSDGQGVAEAFF. The CDR3, as DNA: TGTGCCAGCAGTGACGGACAGGGGGTCGCTGAAGCTTTCTTT.